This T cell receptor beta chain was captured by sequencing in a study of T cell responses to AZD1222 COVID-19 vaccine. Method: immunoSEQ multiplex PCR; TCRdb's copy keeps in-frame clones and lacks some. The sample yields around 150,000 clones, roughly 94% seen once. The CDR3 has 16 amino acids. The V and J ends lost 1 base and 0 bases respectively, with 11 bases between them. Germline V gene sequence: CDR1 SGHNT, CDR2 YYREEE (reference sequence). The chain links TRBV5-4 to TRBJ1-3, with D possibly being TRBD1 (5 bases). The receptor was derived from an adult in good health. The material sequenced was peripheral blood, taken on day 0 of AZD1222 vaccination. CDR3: CASSLQFGGSGNTIYF. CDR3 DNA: TGTGCCAGCAGCTTGCAGTTCGGGGGCTCTGGAAACACCATATATTTT.